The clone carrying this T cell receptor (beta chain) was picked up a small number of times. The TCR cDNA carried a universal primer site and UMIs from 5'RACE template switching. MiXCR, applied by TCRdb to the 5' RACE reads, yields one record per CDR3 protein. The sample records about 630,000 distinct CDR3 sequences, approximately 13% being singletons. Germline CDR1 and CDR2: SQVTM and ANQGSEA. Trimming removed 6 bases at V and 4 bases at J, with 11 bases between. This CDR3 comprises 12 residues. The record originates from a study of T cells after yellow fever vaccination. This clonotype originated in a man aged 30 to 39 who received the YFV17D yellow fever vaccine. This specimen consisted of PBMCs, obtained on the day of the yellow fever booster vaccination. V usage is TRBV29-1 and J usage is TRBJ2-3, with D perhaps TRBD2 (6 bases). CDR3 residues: CSVNPGADTQYF. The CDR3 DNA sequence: TGCAGCGTAAACCCGGGGGCAGATACGCAGTATTTT.